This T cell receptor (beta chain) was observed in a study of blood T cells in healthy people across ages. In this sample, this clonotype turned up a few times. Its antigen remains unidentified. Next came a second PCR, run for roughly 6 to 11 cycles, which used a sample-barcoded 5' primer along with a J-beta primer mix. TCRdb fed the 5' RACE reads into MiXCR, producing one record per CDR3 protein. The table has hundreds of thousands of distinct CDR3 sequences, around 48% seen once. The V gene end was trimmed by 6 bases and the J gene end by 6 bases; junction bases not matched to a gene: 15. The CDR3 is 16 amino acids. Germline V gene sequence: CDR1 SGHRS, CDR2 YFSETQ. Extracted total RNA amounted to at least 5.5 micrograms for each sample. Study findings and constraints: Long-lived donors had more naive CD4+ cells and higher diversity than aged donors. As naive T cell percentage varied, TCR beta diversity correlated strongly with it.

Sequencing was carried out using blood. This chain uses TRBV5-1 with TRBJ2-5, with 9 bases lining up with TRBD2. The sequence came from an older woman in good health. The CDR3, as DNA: TGCGCCAGCAACCTGGCTAGCGGGAACGATTTGAAGACCCAGTACTTC. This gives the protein CASNLASGNDLKTQYF.